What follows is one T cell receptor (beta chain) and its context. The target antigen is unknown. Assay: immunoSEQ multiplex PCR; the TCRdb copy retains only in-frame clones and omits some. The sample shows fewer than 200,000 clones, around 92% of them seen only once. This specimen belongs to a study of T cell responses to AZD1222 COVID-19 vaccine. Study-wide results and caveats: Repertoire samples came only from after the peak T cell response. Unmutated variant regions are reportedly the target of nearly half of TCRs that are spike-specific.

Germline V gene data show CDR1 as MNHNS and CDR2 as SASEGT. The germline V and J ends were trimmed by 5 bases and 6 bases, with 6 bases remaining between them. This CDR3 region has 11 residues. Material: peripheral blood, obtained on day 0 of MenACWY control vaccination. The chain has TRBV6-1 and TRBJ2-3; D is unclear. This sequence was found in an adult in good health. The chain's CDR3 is CASSFGDTQYF. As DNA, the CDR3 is TGTGCCAGCAGTTTCGGGGATACGCAGTATTTT.